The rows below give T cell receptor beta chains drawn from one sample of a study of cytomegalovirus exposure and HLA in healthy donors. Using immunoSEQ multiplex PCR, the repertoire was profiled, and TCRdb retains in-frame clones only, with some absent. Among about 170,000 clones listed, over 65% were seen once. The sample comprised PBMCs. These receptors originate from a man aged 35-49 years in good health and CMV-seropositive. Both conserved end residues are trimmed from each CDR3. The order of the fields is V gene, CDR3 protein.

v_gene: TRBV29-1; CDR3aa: SVPENYGYT
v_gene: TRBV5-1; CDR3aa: ASSLVGGGLTDTQY
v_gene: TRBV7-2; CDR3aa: ASSLVPPGQQNTEAF
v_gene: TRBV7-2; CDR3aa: ASSLQGADSPLH
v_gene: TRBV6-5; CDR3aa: ASSRATSGQETQY
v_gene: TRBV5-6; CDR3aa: ASSLAGNPYEQY
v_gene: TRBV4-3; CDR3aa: ASSQDTGYSYEQY
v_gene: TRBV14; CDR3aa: ASSLGPRGGYT
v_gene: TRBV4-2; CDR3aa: ASSLLAGGSGANVLT
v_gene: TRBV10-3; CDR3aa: AISESSRGYTGELF
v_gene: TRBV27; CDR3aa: ASSLPSGGGNNEQF
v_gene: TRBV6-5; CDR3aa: ASSYSGGAPYEQY
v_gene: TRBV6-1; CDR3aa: ASSEARRPYEQY
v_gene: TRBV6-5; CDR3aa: ASRGQGASYNEQF
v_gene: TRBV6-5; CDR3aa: ASSPGTGGHGYT
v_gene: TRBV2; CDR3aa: ASSEEQGTLGQY
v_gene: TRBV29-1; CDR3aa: SFITQGSSNIQY